Listed here are 30 T cell receptor beta chains from one sample, sequenced in a study of blood T cells in healthy people across ages. Using a J-beta primer mix together with a sample-barcoded 5' primer, a second PCR was run for roughly 7 to 11 cycles. TCRdb re-analysed the 5' RACE reads in MiXCR, keeping a single row per CDR3 protein. The sample yields more than 1,400,000 distinct CDR3 sequences, about 40% seen once. Material: blood. The receptors were gathered from a woman under 30 in good health.

The chain recombines TRBV20-1 with TRBJ2-1; TRBD2 matches 9 bases. The CDR3 runs to 16 residues. Looked up from germline, CDR1 is DFQATT and CDR2 is SNEGSKA (reference sequence). Trimming removed 2 bases from V and 2 bases from J; junction bases left unmatched: 7. The CDR3 is CSARTPSGNPYNEQFF. The CDR3 region has the DNA TGCAGTGCTAGAACCCCTAGCGGGAACCCCTACAATGAGCAGTTCTTC.

The genes are TRBV5-1 and TRBJ1-4, with 7 bases lining up with TRBD1. The trim removed 2 bases at V and 0 bases at J, leaving 1 base unmatched. This CDR3 comprises 15 residues. Germline V CDR1 and CDR2: SGHRS, YFSETQ. The CDR3 DNA is TGCGCCAGCAGCTTTACAGGGGCAACTAATGAAAAACTGTTTTTT. It is translated as CASSFTGATNEKLFF.

The chain combines TRBV12-3 or TRBV12-4 with TRBJ2-5; D is tentatively TRBD1 or TRBD2 (6 bases each). This CDR3 is 16 amino acids long. Trimming pared 7 bases from V and 6 bases from J, leaving 24 bases between. The CDR3 nucleotides are TGTGCCAGCACCACCTTTGACGGGGGCTCCGCGAAGACCCAGTACTTC. Protein: CASTTFDGGSAKTQYF.

The chain is built from TRBV7-2 and TRBJ2-3, with 9 bases aligning to TRBD2. CDR1 is SGHTA and CDR2 is FQGNSA in the germline V gene. This CDR3 region has 16 residues. With 5 bases clipped from V and 2 bases from J, the junction kept 8 bases outside the gene matches. DNA for the CDR3: TGTGCCAGCAGCAAGGGGACTAGCAGAAACACAGATACGCAGTATTTT. Translating it yields CASSKGTSRNTDTQYF.

This clonotype showed up just a few times. This chain joins TRBV2 and TRBJ1-5; TRBD1 aligns across 9 bases. With V trimmed by 4 bases and J by 2 bases, 3 bases remained unmatched. The CDR3 is 15 residues long. The germline V gene has CDR1 SNHLY and CDR2 FYNNEI. DNA for the CDR3: TGTGCCAGCAGTGGGGGACAGGGAGGCAATCAGCCCCAGCATTTT. Protein: CASSGGQGGNQPQHF.

This clonotype has just a few counts. The chain has TRBV6-2 or TRBV6-3 and TRBJ2-7; 7 nucleotides agree with TRBD1. Germline V lookup: CDR1 MNHEY, CDR2 SVGEGT. The CDR3 is 14 amino acids. With 10 bases clipped from V and 4 bases from J, the junction kept 13 bases outside the gene matches. The CDR3 spells CAINSGDRDYEQYF. CDR3 bases: TGTGCCATTAACTCCGGGGACAGAGATTACGAGCAGTACTTC.

V usage is TRBV7-6 and J usage is TRBJ2-7; D is perhaps TRBD1 (5 bases). The V and J ends lost 1 base and 4 bases respectively, with 14 bases between them. The V gene's germline CDR1 is SGHVS and CDR2 FNYEAQ. The CDR3 is 15 residues long. CDR3 nucleotides: TGTGCCAGCAGCTTAGAACCACAGGTGGGGTACGAGCAGTACTTC. Its protein product is CASSLEPQVGYEQYF. The full variable domain, in which reference TRBV7-6 and TRBJ2-7 provide the parts outside the CDR3, is GAGVSQSPRYKVTKRGQDVALRCDPISGHVSLYWYRQALGQGPEFLTYFNYEAQQDKSGLPNDRFSAERPEGSISTLTIQRTEQRDSAMYRCASSLEPQVGYEQYFGPGTRLTVT.

Only a few counts were recorded for this clonotype. This sequence joins TRBV6-5 and TRBJ2-1, with a weak D call TRBD2 (6 bases). CDR1 and CDR2 (germline): MNHEY, SVGAGI. Trimming removed 0 bases from V and 7 bases from J, with 10 bases in between. This CDR3 spans 14 amino acids. CDR3 sequence reads: CASSYSEGLNEQFF. As DNA, the CDR3 is TGTGCCAGCAGTTACTCGGAGGGTCTAAATGAGCAGTTCTTC.

This clonotype has more than one count but fewer than ten. The chain recombines TRBV6-5 with TRBJ2-5; a possible D gene is TRBD2 (6 bases). The germline CDR1 and CDR2 sequences are MNHEY and SVGAGI. V was clipped by 0 bases and J by 10 bases, with 12 bases between them. The CDR3 has 13 residues. The CDR3 is CASSYSPWGDQYF. CDR3 nucleotide sequence: TGTGCCAGCAGTTACTCCCCCTGGGGGGACCAGTACTTC.

This clonotype occurred a few times. The chain is built from TRBV5-1 and TRBJ2-5, with D tentatively TRBD2 (6 bases). V lost 4 bases and J 4 bases, leaving 8 bases between the germline ends. Germline values: CDR1 SGHRS, CDR2 YFSETQ. The CDR3 runs 12 residues. The CDR3, as DNA: TGCGCCAGCAGCGGGGGGACAGAGACCCAGTACTTC. It translates to CASSGGTETQYF.

The rearrangement uses TRBV28 and TRBJ1-3; D gene uncertain. Germline V gene sequence: CDR1 MDHEN, CDR2 SYDVKM. The CDR3 is 12 residues long. Trimming pared 4 bases from V and 5 bases from J, leaving 6 bases between. The CDR3 sequence: CASSSNRNTIYF. The CDR3, as DNA: TGTGCCAGCAGTTCAAACAGAAACACCATATATTTT.

This clonotype was seen more than once but under ten times. J is TRBJ1-2 and V is TRBV7-9; 7 nucleotides match TRBD1. From germline, CDR1 is SEHNR and CDR2 FQNEAQ (reference sequence). The CDR3 spans 18 residues. After removal of 6 bases from V and 2 bases from J, the junction contained 18 bases not matched to a gene. CDR3 in amino acids: CASSPGSFGQASNYGYTF. The CDR3 coding sequence is TGTGCCAGCAGTCCCGGGTCTTTCGGACAGGCTAGCAACTATGGCTACACCTTC.

V usage is TRBV10-3 and J usage is TRBJ2-3, with 9 bases aligning to TRBD2. This CDR3 spans 15 amino acids. V lost 6 bases and J lost 0; bases outside the gene matches: 4. Germline CDR1 is ENHRY and CDR2 is SYGVKD. CDR3 residues: CAIRLTSGSTDTQYF. Written as DNA, the CDR3 is TGTGCCATCAGGCTGACTAGCGGTAGCACAGATACGCAGTATTTT.

As concerns this clonotype: The junction shows a germline mismatch at one end, possibly a read error. The chain uses TRBV20-1 and TRBJ2-3; the D gene is possibly TRBD2 (5 bases). The V gene's germline CDR1 is DFQATT and CDR2 SNEGSKA (reference sequence). This CDR3 has 14 residues. As DNA, the CDR3 is TGCAGTGCCTCTTATCCGAGCGGCACAGATAGGCAGTATTTT. Its protein is CSASYPSGTDRQYF.

The sample holds a few counts of this clonotype. The chain is built from TRBV21-1 and TRBJ1-2; the table's D call, TRBD1, has no DNA check behind it. TRBV21-1 is classified as a pseudogene. The CDR3 runs 15 residues. Written as DNA, the CDR3 is TGTGCCAGCAGCAAAAGAGGGGAATCCAACTATGGCTACACCTTC. It encodes CASSKRGESNYGYTF.

The V and J genes are TRBV27 and TRBJ1-2, with D maybe TRBD1 (5 bases). The CDR3 is 16 amino acids. Trimming took off 4 bases at V and 4 bases at J, with 19 bases between the two ends. The germline gives CDR1 MNHEY, CDR2 SMNVEV (reference sequence). The CDR3 here is CASSSIFGTSSYGYTF. The CDR3, as DNA: TGTGCCAGCAGTTCGATATTTGGGACCTCTAGCTATGGCTACACCTTC.

The V call is TRBV18, the J call TRBJ1-2; D unresolved. The CDR3 is 14 amino acids. Germline CDR1 KGHSH, CDR2 LQKENI. Trimming shortened V by 0 bases and J by 4 bases, and 9 bases separated the two germline ends. The CDR3 region is CASSPPQPAYGYTF. DNA for the CDR3: TGTGCCAGCTCACCACCTCAGCCAGCCTATGGCTACACCTTC.

The CDR3 protein is CSARDLSGEYF. As DNA, the CDR3 is TGCAGTGCTAGAGATCTCTCAGGCGAGTACTTC. The chain employs TRBV20-1 and TRBJ2-4; the D is unclear. Germline CDR1 is DFQATT and CDR2 is SNEGSKA (reference sequence). The CDR3 is 11 residues long. V gave up 0 bases and J gave up 14 bases, with 11 bases separating them.

This chain joins TRBV4-1 and TRBJ2-3; 10 nucleotides line up with TRBD2. Germline V gives CDR1 MGHRA, CDR2 YSYEKL. The CDR3 contains 19 residues. V shed 0 bases, J shed 0 bases, and the junction held 9 bases outside the gene matches. The CDR3 reads CASSQDSSSGGSSTDTQYF. The DNA for the CDR3 is TGCGCCAGCAGCCAAGATTCATCTAGCGGGGGATCTAGCACAGATACGCAGTATTTT.

The V gene is TRBV7-9, the J gene TRBJ2-2; D possibly uses TRBD1 or TRBD2 (5 bases each). The CDR3 length is 8 residues. V lost 11 bases, J lost 12 bases, and 7 bases lay in between. CDR1 and CDR2 from the germline V gene are SEHNR and FQNEAQ (reference sequence). The CDR3 here is CAPGQLFF. Written as DNA, the CDR3 is TGTGCCCCGGGGCAGCTGTTTTTT.

To note about this clonotype: A read error may be the cause here, since a much bigger clone is one base away. This rearrangement joins TRBV7-2 to TRBJ2-7; TRBD2 matches at 16 bases. The CDR3 loop spans 19 amino acids. Germline V lookup: CDR1 SGHTA, CDR2 FQGNSA. With 2 bases clipped from V and 7 bases from J, the junction kept 14 bases outside the gene matches. The CDR3 DNA reads TGTGCCAGCAGCTTACGCACCGGGACTAGCGGGAGGGGAAGTGGTGAGCAGTACTTC. This encodes CASSLRTGTSGRGSGEQYF.

The J gene is TRBJ2-1, the V gene TRBV27; 13 nucleotides align to TRBD2. Germline trimming cut 3 bases from V and 6 bases from J; bases unmatched to any gene: 17. The CDR3 totals 20 residues. CDR1 and CDR2 from the germline V gene are MNHEY and SMNVEV (reference sequence). The CDR3 spells CASSLGRGLTSGRRSNEQFF. CDR3 coding DNA: TGTGCCAGCAGTTTGGGTCGAGGCTTGACTAGCGGGAGGAGGTCCAATGAGCAGTTCTTC.

This clonotype was found a few times. The rearrangement uses TRBV27 and TRBJ2-3; 8 nucleotides agree with TRBD2. After removal of 9 bases from V and 4 bases from J, the junction contained 6 bases not matched to a gene. CDR3 size: 13 residues. Germline loops: CDR1 MNHEY, CDR2 SMNVEV (reference sequence). CDR3: CASGRGAADTQYF. As DNA, the CDR3 is TGTGCCAGTGGGCGGGGGGCCGCAGATACGCAGTATTTT.

This sequence joins TRBV30 and TRBJ2-1; D perhaps matches TRBD1 (5 bases). V lost 8 bases and J lost 0, with 17 bases in between. In germline, CDR1 is GTSNPN, CDR2 SVGIG (reference sequence). This CDR3 spans 15 amino acids. In DNA form, the CDR3 reads TGTGCCATCCCAGGGCGGACGAGCTCCTACAATGAGCAGTTCTTC. Its protein is CAIPGRTSSYNEQFF.

J is TRBJ2-4 and V is TRBV14; D is unclear. Judging by the DNA end, TRBJ2-7 fits better; the J call may be wrong. This CDR3 comprises 14 residues. Germline loops: CDR1 SGHDN, CDR2 FVKESK. Here the CDR3 DNA reads TGTGCCAGCAGCCAGGCGAGGCTCACCTACGAGCAGTACTTC. Its translation: CASSQARLTYEQYF.

The CDR3 DNA is TGTGCCAGCAGTGACCCCCGACAGATTCACTACGAGCAGTACTTC. Residues: CASSDPRQIHYEQYF. V is TRBV2 and J is TRBJ2-7; TRBD1 is a possible D gene (5 bases). The CDR3 covers 15 residues. The V end was cut by 3 bases, the J end by 3 bases, with 15 bases between. Looked up from germline, CDR1 is SNHLY and CDR2 is FYNNEI.

The rearrangement joins TRBV27 to TRBJ1-5; 8 bases fit TRBD1. The CDR3 consists of 16 residues. Germline V gene lookup returns CDR1 MNHEY and CDR2 SMNVEV (reference sequence). Trimming removed 4 bases from V and 5 bases from J; junction bases left unmatched: 10. The CDR3 sequence is CASSSRTGRQDQPQHF. CDR3 DNA: TGTGCCAGCAGTTCTCGGACAGGGAGGCAGGATCAGCCCCAGCATTTT.

The chain combines TRBV28 with TRBJ2-1; possible D gene TRBD1, 6 bases. CDR3 length equals 14 residues. CDR1 and CDR2 (germline): MDHEN, SYDVKM. V gave up 2 bases and J gave up 6 bases, with 11 bases separating them. CDR3 region: CASSLRGFSNEQFF. The CDR3 nucleotides are TGTGCCAGCAGTTTAAGGGGGTTTTCCAATGAGCAGTTCTTC.

There are many counts of this clonotype. The chain couples TRBV5-1 to TRBJ2-7; 9 nucleotides agree with TRBD2. Germline trimming cut 0 bases from V and 3 bases from J; bases unmatched to any gene: 4. CDR1 is SGHRS, CDR2 YFSETQ, per germline. This CDR3 is built from 15 residues. CDR3 nucleotide sequence: TGCGCCAGCAGCTTGGTGGCTAGCGGGGACTACGAGCAGTACTTC. Amino acids: CASSLVASGDYEQYF.

The genes are TRBV11-2 and TRBJ1-1, with a possible D match to TRBD1 (5 bases). The germline gives CDR1 SGHAT, CDR2 FQNNGV. The V end was cut by 1 base, the J end by 7 bases, with 10 bases between. The CDR3 has 13 amino acids. This CDR3 is CASSLAGGNEAFF. The CDR3 nucleotides are TGTGCCAGCAGCTTAGCCGGGGGTAATGAAGCTTTCTTT.